Listed below are T cell receptor beta chains from one sample, sequenced in a study of Ad26.COV2.S vaccination and SARS-CoV-2 variants. Using immunoSEQ multiplex PCR, the repertoire was profiled, and TCRdb retains in-frame clones only, with some absent. The sample lists about 250,000 clones, over 75% occurring once. The material sequenced was peripheral blood, taken in a trial of Ad26.COV2.S vaccine versus placebo. These TCRs come from a person between 18 and 60 years old who received the Ad26.COV2.S COVID-19 vaccine or a placebo. The CDR3 runs from the conserved cysteine through the conserved F or W. Fields, in order: clone size, J gene, D gene, V gene, CDR3 protein, CDR3 DNA. The D gene is left open where the match is weak. Expanded clones get a size class; other rows say once, few or many, or leave the size out.

-,TRBJ1-2,TRBD1,TRBV29-1,CSVPGTGGSYAYGYTF,TGCAGCGTACCCGGGACAGGGGGCTCGTATGCCTATGGCTACACCTTC
few,TRBJ2-2,-,TRBV6-5,CASRLTYANTGELFF,TGTGCCAGCAGGCTGACGTACGCGAACACCGGGGAGCTGTTTTTT
-,TRBJ2-1,TRBD1,TRBV28,CASSLPGQGYNEQFF,TGTGCCAGCAGCCTTCCGGGACAGGGCTACAATGAGCAGTTCTTC
-,TRBJ1-4,-,TRBV6-5,CASSYFQGRSEKLFF,TGTGCCAGCAGTTACTTCCAGGGGAGGAGTGAAAAACTGTTTTTT
-,TRBJ1-1,-,TRBV30,CAWSRGQLGTEAFF,TGTGCCTGGAGCCGGGGACAACTCGGCACTGAAGCTTTCTTT
once,TRBJ2-6,TRBD2,TRBV10-2,CASRLAGGFSGANVLTF,TGCGCCAGCAGACTAGCGGGAGGGTTCTCTGGGGCCAACGTCCTGACTTTC
-,TRBJ1-1,TRBD1,TRBV5-4,CASSLGQGARYTEAFF,TGTGCCAGCAGCTTAGGGCAGGGGGCACGGTACACTGAAGCTTTCTTT
-,TRBJ2-7,-,TRBV28,CASGFMEQYF,TGTGCCAGCGGCTTTATGGAGCAGTACTTC
-,TRBJ1-3,-,TRBV4-1,CASSQEGSLGNTIYF,TGCGCCAGCAGCCAAGAGGGGTCGTTGGGAAACACCATATATTTT
-,TRBJ1-2,-,TRBV30,CAWSYHRGQTNYGYTF,TGTGCCTGGAGTTATCATCGGGGCCAGACTAACTATGGCTACACCTTC
-,TRBJ1-1,TRBD1,TRBV5-1,CASSTGIDRDAFF,TGCGCCAGCAGCACAGGAATTGACAGGGATGCTTTCTTT
once,TRBJ2-3,-,TRBV10-1,CASSASTGDTQYF,TGCGCCAGCAGTGCCTCGACCGGGGATACGCAGTATTTT
-,TRBJ1-6,TRBD1,TRBV9,CASSVEEQGNIYSPLHF,TGTGCCAGCAGCGTAGAAGAACAGGGGAATATTTATTCACCCCTCCACTTT
once,TRBJ1-2,TRBD1,TRBV27,CASSPPLRRDRGGGYTF,TGTGCCAGCAGTCCCCCCCTCCGCCGGGACAGGGGTGGCGGCTACACCTTC
-,TRBJ2-3,-,TRBV7-2,CASSLARSASGTDTQYF,TGTGCCAGCAGCTTAGCGAGGTCGGCTAGCGGCACAGATACGCAGTATTTT
few,TRBJ1-1,-,TRBV11-3,CASSYNLNTEAFF,TGTGCCAGCAGCTACAACTTGAACACTGAAGCTTTCTTT
-,TRBJ1-1,-,TRBV10-3,CAISESGRGNTEAFF,TGTGCCATCAGTGAGTCAGGCAGGGGGAACACTGAAGCTTTCTTT
few,TRBJ1-1,-,TRBV19,CASSFTENTEAFF,TGTGCCAGTAGTTTTACAGAAAACACTGAAGCTTTCTTT
-,TRBJ2-5,TRBD1,TRBV25-1,CASTPRTGNSETQYF,TGTGCCAGCACCCCCAGGACAGGGAACTCAGAGACCCAGTACTTC
-,TRBJ1-5,-,TRBV21-1,CASSTGTGDNQPQHF,TGTGCCAGCAGTACCGGGACAGGGGACAATCAGCCCCAGCATTTT
-,TRBJ1-5,-,TRBV19,CASSIDLEVLPQHF,TGTGCCAGTAGTATAGATCTCGAGGTTCTGCCCCAGCATTTT
-,TRBJ2-7,-,TRBV4-2,CASSQDRGLEQYF,TGTGCCAGCAGCCAAGACAGGGGTCTCGAGCAGTACTTC
-,TRBJ2-3,TRBD2,TRBV12-5,CASGSIQGTSGSPDTQYF,TGTGCTAGTGGTTCCATCCAAGGGACAAGCGGGAGCCCAGATACGCAGTATTTT
-,TRBJ2-7,TRBD2,TRBV4-1,CASSQGPLAGDYEQYF,TGCGCCAGCAGCCAAGGACCACTAGCGGGTGACTACGAGCAGTACTTC
-,TRBJ1-2,TRBD1,TRBV4-1,CASSQPGQRKAGYTF,TGCGCCAGCAGCCAACCGGGACAGCGGAAAGCGGGCTACACCTTC
-,TRBJ1-3,-,TRBV19,CASSISTGNTIYF,TGTGCCAGTAGTATTTCGACAGGAAACACCATATATTTT
-,TRBJ2-1,-,TRBV27,CASRNRVESYNEQFF,TGTGCCAGCAGGAACAGGGTCGAGTCCTACAATGAGCAGTTCTTC
-,TRBJ2-2,-,TRBV2,CANNPGLSNTGELFF,TGTGCCAACAACCCCGGGCTATCGAACACCGGGGAGCTGTTTTTT
once,TRBJ1-6,-,TRBV10-3,CATSEGRTNSPLHF,TGTGCCACCTCGGAGGGACGTACCAATTCACCCCTCCACTTT
-,TRBJ1-1,TRBD1,TRBV6-2/TRBV6-3,CASSLDRRPYTEAFF,TGTGCCAGCAGTCTGGACAGGAGACCCTACACTGAAGCTTTCTTT
-,TRBJ2-7,TRBD2,TRBV4-1,CASSQVGLAGSGAYEQYF,TGCGCCAGCAGCCAAGTGGGACTAGCGGGGAGTGGGGCCTACGAGCAGTACTTC
-,TRBJ2-1,TRBD1,TRBV7-8,CASSLRVPGQGNNEQFF,TGTGCCAGCAGCTTACGGGTTCCGGGACAGGGAAACAATGAGCAGTTCTTC